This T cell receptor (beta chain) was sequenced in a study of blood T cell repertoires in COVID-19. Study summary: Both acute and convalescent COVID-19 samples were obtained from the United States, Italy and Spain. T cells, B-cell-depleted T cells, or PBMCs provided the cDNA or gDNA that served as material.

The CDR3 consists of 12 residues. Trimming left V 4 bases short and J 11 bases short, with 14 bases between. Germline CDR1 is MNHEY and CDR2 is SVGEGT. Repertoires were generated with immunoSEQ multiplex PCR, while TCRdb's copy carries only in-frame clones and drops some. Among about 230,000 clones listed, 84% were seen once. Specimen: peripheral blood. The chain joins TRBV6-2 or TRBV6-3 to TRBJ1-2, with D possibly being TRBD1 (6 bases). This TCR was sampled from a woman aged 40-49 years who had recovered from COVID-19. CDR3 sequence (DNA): TGTGCCAGCAGTTTACTAACAGGGCGGTACACCTTC. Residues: CASSLLTGRYTF.